One sample yielded the 14 T cell receptor beta chains listed below, sequenced in a study of tumor-infiltrating lymphocytes in primary liver carcinoma. From approximately 500 ng total RNA, TCR beta cDNA was generated with a primer in the constant region. Amplification in three nested multiplex PCR rounds with slightly modified ARM-PCR gave rise to TCR beta libraries. For 10 cycles apiece, the opening two PCR rounds ran with TRBV1-TRBV30 forward primers and a C-beta reverse primer. TCRdb recomputed calls from the multiplex PCR reads with MiXCR, one row per CDR3 protein. Here the sample spans some 120,000 distinct CDR3 sequences, 64% being singletons. Investigators took RNA and DNA out together from about 21-30 mg of unsorted bulk tissue. What was sequenced was liver tumor tissue from sampling region 3. As for subset: tumor region T3, left-lateral pole. The source is an older woman with primary liver carcinoma and hepatitis B virus infection.

Points on this clonotype: Its ends do not fully match the called genes, so a read error is possible. The chain carries TRBV5-1 and TRBJ2-1, with 9 positions matching TRBD2. The CDR3 covers 14 residues. CDR1 SGHRS and CDR2 YFSETQ come from the germline V gene. CDR3 sequence reads: CANSFSGSRNEQFF. DNA of the CDR3: TGCGCCAACAGCTTTAGCGGGAGTCGCAATGAGCAGTTCTTC. Combining the CDR3 with reference TRBV5-1 and TRBJ2-1 gives the whole variable domain KAGVTQTPRYLIKTRGQQVTLSCSPISGHRSVSWYQQTPGQGLQFLFEYFSETQRNKGNFPGRFSGRQFSNSRSEMNVSTLELGDSALYLCANSFSGSRNEQFFGPGTRLTVL.

V is TRBV28 and J is TRBJ2-1, with 9 bases fitting TRBD1. The germline CDR1 and CDR2 sequences are MDHEN and SYDVKM. The CDR3 runs to 16 residues. V dropped 4 bases and J dropped 8; count of bases not matched to a gene: 12. The CDR3 DNA follows: TGTGCCAGCAGTTCCCAACCGGGACAGGGTAGACATGAGCAGTTCTTC. Its protein is CASSSQPGQGRHEQFF.

The sample holds many counts of this clonotype. This chain uses TRBV14 with TRBJ2-3, with 9 positions matching TRBD1. The CDR3 totals 12 residues. V lost 4 bases and J lost 9; bases outside the gene matches: 2. Germline V CDR1 and CDR2: SGHDN, FVKESK. CDR3: CASSLGQGTQYF. The CDR3 nucleotides are TGTGCCAGCAGCCTCGGACAGGGGACGCAGTATTTT.

The V call is TRBV11-2, the J call TRBJ2-7; D is tentatively TRBD1 or TRBD2 (6 bases each). The CDR3 spans 15 residues. CDR1 SGHAT and CDR2 FQNNGV come from the germline V gene. Here the CDR3 DNA reads TGTACTAGCAGTTCTGGGGGCAGGGCGGCCGACAAGCAGTACTTC. Its protein is CTSSSGGRAADKQYF.

In its sample, this clonotype was seen many times. This chain uses TRBV4-1 with TRBJ2-7, with 9 bases identical to TRBD1. CDR1 and CDR2 (germline): MGHRA, YSYEKL. Trimming removed 1 base from V and 3 bases from J; junction bases left unmatched: 4. This CDR3 spans 15 amino acids. This chain's CDR3 is CASSQGGQGYYEQYF. DNA of the CDR3: TGCGCCAGCAGCCAAGGGGGACAGGGCTACTACGAGCAGTACTTC.

As to this clonotype: An end of the junction does not agree with germline; a read error may underlie this. V and J are TRBV11-1 and TRBJ2-3; 7 nucleotides line up with TRBD2. The CDR3 covers 14 residues. In germline, CDR1 is SGHAT, CDR2 FQDESV (reference sequence). CDR3 in amino acids: CASGLRQSAGESHF. CDR3 DNA: TGTGCCAGCGGCTTAAGGCAGAGTGCGGGAGAGTCTCACTTT.

A remark on this clonotype: A much larger clone differs by one base, so this may be a read error. J is TRBJ2-3 and V is TRBV2; D gene uncertain. The V gene's germline CDR1 is SNHLY and CDR2 FYNNEI. Trimming took 8 bases from V and 2 from J, leaving 14 bases between them. The CDR3 runs to 14 residues. CDR3 coding DNA: TGTGCCAGCGCTGGAGCGTGGACCACAGATACGCAGTATTTT. Amino acid sequence: CASAGAWTTDTQYF.

The chain uses TRBV20-1 and TRBJ1-4, with D possibly TRBD1 on 6 matching bases. Germline V gives CDR1 DFQATT, CDR2 SNEGSKA (reference sequence). V lost 3 bases and J 6 bases, leaving 8 bases between the germline ends. This CDR3 has 12 residues. The CDR3 loop reads CSARSGDEKLFF. DNA for the CDR3: TGCAGTGCTAGGTCAGGGGATGAAAAACTGTTTTTT.

Details on this clonotype: An end of the junction does not agree with germline; a read error may underlie this. The chain is built from TRBV11-2 and TRBJ2-4, with D perhaps matching TRBD1 (6 bases). The CDR3 loop spans 15 amino acids. Germline loops: CDR1 SGHAT, CDR2 FQNNGV. CDR3 sequence reads: CASNLCGWGRDIQYF. CDR3 bases: TGTGCCAGCAACTTATGTGGTTGGGGGCGCGACATTCAGTACTTC.

About this clonotype: An end of the junction does not agree with germline; a read error may underlie this. This chain links TRBV11-3 with TRBJ2-1; D ambiguous. CDR1 and CDR2 (germline): SGHNT, YENEEA. The length of the CDR3 is 15 residues. The CDR3 sequence: CASSLGPGQPLVQLF. The CDR3 coding sequence is TGTGCCAGCAGCTTAGGCCCCGGGCAGCCCCTTGTGCAGCTCTTC.

A note on this clonotype: This clone may be a read error of a much larger clone one base away. The V gene is TRBV5-5, the J gene TRBJ2-5; 7 nucleotides agree with TRBD2. The CDR3 totals 17 residues. The germline CDR1 and CDR2 sequences are SGHKS and YYEKEE (reference sequence). Trimming at V came to 1 base and at J to 5 bases, leaving 14 bases not matched to a gene. The CDR3 region has the DNA TGTGCCAGCAGCTTGTCCCGCCCGGGTATTAGCGGGGAGACCCAGTACTTC. Protein: CASSLSRPGISGETQYF.

This clonotype was seen more than once but under ten times. A much larger clone lies a single base off, so this may be a read error. The chain employs TRBV6-1 and TRBJ1-5; D possibly corresponds to TRBD1 (6 bases). The length of the CDR3 is 15 residues. Germline V gene sequence: CDR1 MNHNS, CDR2 SASEGT. The DNA for the CDR3 is TGTACCAGCACCGATCAGGGACAATCCGGGCAGCCCCAGCATTTT. Translated: CTSTDQGQSGQPQHF.

In the case of this clonotype: A read error may account for a junction end that differs from germline. J is TRBJ1-2 and V is TRBV28; weak D call: TRBD1 (5 bases). Germline CDR1 and CDR2: MDHEN and SYDVKM. The CDR3 is made up of 17 amino acids. The DNA for the CDR3 is TGTGCCAGCGGCCCCGTGGGACGGAACCTTCCTAACTATGGCCACACCTTC. This translates into CASGPVGRNLPNYGHTF.

Concerning this clonotype itself: A much larger clone differs by one base, so this may be a read error. The chain couples TRBV10-2 to TRBJ2-5; D uncertain. The germline V gene encodes CDR1 WSHSY and CDR2 SAAADI. CDR3 size: 13 residues. CDR3 in DNA: TGCGCCAGCAGTGATGGAATCCAAGAGACCCACTACTTC. Translation gives CASSDGIQETHYF.